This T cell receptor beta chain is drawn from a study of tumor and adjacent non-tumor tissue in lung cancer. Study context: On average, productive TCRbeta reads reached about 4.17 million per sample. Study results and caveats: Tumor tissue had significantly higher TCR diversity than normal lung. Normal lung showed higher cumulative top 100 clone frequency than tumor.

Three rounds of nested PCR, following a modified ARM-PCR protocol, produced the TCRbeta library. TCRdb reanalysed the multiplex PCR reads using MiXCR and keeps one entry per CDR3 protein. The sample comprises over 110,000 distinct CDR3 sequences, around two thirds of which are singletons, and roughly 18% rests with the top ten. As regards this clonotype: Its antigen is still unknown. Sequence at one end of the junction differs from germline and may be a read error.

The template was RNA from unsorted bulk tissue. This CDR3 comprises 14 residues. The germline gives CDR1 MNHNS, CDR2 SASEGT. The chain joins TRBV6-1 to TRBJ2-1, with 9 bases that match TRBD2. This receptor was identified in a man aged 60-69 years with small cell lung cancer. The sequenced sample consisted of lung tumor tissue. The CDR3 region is CTSIFSGSLNEQFF. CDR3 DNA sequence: TGTACCAGCATCTTTAGCGGGAGTCTGAATGAGCAGTTCTTC.